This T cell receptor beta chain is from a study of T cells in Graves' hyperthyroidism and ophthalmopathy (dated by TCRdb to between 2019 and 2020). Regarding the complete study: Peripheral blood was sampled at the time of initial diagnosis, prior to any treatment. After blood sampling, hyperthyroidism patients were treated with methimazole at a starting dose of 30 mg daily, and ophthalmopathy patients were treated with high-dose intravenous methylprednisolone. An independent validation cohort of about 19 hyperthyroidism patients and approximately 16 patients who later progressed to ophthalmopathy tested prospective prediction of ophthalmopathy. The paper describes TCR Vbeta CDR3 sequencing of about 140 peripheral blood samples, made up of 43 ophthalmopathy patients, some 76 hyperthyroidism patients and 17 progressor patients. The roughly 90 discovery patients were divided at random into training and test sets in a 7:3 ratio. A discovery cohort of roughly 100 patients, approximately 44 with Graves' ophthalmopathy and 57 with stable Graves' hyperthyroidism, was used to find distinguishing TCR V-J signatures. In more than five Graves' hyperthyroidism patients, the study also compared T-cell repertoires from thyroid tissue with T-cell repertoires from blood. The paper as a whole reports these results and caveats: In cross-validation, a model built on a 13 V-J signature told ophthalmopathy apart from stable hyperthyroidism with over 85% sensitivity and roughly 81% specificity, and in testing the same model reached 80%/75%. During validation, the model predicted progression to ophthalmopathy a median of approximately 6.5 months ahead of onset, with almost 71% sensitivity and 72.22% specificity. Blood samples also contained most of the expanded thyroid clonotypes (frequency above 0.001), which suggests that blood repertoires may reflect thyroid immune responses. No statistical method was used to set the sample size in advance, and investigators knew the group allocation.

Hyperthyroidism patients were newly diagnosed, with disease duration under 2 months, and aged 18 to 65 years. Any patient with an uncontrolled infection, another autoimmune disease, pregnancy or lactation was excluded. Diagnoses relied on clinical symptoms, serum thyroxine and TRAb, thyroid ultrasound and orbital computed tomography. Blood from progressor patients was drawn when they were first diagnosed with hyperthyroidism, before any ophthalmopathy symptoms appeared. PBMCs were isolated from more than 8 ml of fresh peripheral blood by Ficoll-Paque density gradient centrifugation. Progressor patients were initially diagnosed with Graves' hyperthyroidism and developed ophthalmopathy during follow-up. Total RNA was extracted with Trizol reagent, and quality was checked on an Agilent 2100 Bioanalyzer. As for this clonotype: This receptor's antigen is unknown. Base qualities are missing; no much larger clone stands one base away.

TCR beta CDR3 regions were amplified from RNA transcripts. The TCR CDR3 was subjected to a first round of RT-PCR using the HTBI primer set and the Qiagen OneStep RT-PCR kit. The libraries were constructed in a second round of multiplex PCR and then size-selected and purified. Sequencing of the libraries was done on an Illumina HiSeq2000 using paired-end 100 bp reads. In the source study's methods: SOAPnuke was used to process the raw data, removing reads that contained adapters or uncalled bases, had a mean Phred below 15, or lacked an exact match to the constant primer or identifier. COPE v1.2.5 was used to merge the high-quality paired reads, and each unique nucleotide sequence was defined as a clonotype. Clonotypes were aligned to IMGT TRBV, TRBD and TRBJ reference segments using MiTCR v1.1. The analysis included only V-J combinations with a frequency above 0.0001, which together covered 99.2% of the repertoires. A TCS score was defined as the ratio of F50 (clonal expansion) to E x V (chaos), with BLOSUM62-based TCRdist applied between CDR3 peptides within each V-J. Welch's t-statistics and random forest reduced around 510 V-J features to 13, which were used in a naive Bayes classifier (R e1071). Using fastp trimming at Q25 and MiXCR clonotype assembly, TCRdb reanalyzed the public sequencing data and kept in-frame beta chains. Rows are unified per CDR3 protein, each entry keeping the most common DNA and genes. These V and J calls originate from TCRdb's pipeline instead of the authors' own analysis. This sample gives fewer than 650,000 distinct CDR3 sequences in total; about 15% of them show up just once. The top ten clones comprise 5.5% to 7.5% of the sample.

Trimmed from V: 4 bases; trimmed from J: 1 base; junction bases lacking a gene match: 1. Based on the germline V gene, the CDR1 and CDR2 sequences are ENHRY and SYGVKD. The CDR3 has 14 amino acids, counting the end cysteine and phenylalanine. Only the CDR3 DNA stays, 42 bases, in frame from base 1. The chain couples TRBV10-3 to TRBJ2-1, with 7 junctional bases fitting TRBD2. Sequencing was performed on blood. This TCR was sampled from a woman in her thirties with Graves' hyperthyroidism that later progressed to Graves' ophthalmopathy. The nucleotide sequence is TGTGCCATCAGTGTCGGGGGGTCCTACAATGAGCAGTTCTTC. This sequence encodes CAISVGGSYNEQFF.